Listed below are T cell receptor beta chains from one sample, sequenced in a study of cytomegalovirus exposure and HLA in healthy donors. Produced via immunoSEQ multiplex PCR; TCRdb's table is partial and in-frame only. The sample consists of around 68,000 clones, about 70% of them appearing once. The material sequenced was PBMCs. These receptors were obtained from a woman in her twenties or thirties in good health and CMV-seronegative. The CDR3 runs from the conserved cysteine through the conserved F or W. The D gene is left open where the match is weak. Clone size appears in some rows only: once, few, many, or a class for an expanded clone.

V gene	D gene	clone size	J gene	CDR3 DNA	CDR3 protein
TRBV7-3	TRBD2	few	TRBJ2-3	TGTGCCAGCAGCTTAAATACGCGGGGGGCAACTGATACGCAGTATTTT	CASSLNTRGATDTQYF
TRBV5-6	TRBD1	-	TRBJ1-5	TGTGCCAGCAGCCCCGGGACAGGGGCTGGCAATCAGCCCCAGCATTTT	CASSPGTGAGNQPQHF
TRBV30	-	few	TRBJ2-2	TGTGCCTGGAGAGACAGCAGAAACACCGGGGAGCTGTTTTTT	CAWRDSRNTGELFF
TRBV4-2	-	few	TRBJ2-3	TGTGCCAGCAGCCAAGACAGGGAGGAACAAGATACGCAGTATTTT	CASSQDREEQDTQYF
TRBV7-2	TRBD1	-	TRBJ1-2	TGTGCCAGCACCCTTAATCAGGGGGGCTATGGCTACACCTTC	CASTLNQGGYGYTF
TRBV2	TRBD2	-	TRBJ2-2	TGTGCCAGCAGTGTAGCGGGGGGGCTAAACACCGGGGAGCTGTTTTTT	CASSVAGGLNTGELFF
TRBV19	-	-	TRBJ1-1	TGTGCCAGTACCCACCGTTGGACAGATAAGAACACTGAAGCTTTCTTT	CASTHRWTDKNTEAFF
TRBV6-5	-	-	TRBJ1-1	TGTGCCAGCAGCCGGGGGGGGTGGGACACTGAAGCTTTCTTT	CASSRGGWDTEAFF
TRBV18	-	-	TRBJ1-5	TGTGCCAGCTCACGATCGCAAGCGGACAATCAGCCCCAGCATTTT	CASSRSQADNQPQHF
TRBV29-1	-	-	TRBJ2-4	TGCAGCGGGACAGTGCTAGCCAAAAACATTCAGTACTTC	CSGTVLAKNIQYF
TRBV7-3	-	-	TRBJ1-1	TGTGCCAGCACCCAGGGGCAGGTGAACACTGAAGCTTTCTTT	CASTQGQVNTEAFF
TRBV6-5	-	-	TRBJ2-7	TGTGCCAGCAGACTGCTTCAAGGACAGATCTACGAGCAGTACTTC	CASRLLQGQIYEQYF
TRBV28	TRBD1	-	TRBJ1-2	TGTGCCAGCAGTTTACCAGTAGGGACAGGCTATGGCTACACCTTC	CASSLPVGTGYGYTF
TRBV5-4	-	-	TRBJ2-1	TGTGCCAGCAGCCCTACCCCGGGGGAGGCCATTAATGAGCAGTTCTTC	CASSPTPGEAINEQFF
TRBV7-2	TRBD2	few	TRBJ2-3	TGTGCCAGCAGCTCCGATACCGGGCGGGGGGGGGCAGATACGCAGTATTTT	CASSSDTGRGGADTQYF
TRBV9	-	-	TRBJ1-3	TGTGCCAGCAGCGCAACTTTCTCTGGAAACACCATATATTTT	CASSATFSGNTIYF
TRBV28	-	-	TRBJ2-7	TGTGCCAGCATCTCACAGCAGGACTACGAGCAGTACTTC	CASISQQDYEQYF
TRBV30	-	-	TRBJ1-2	TGTGCCTGGAGTGTACAGGTTGGCTACACCTTC	CAWSVQVGYTF
TRBV30	-	few	TRBJ1-1	TGTGCCTGGAGAGGAACAGCTAACACTGAAGCTTTCTTT	CAWRGTANTEAFF
TRBV19	TRBD1	few	TRBJ1-5	TGTGCCAGTAGTATATCGGGACAGGTAAATCAGCCCCAGCATTTT	CASSISGQVNQPQHF
TRBV11-1	-	-	TRBJ1-1	TGTGCCAGCCTAACCCCCGGGAACACTGAAGCTTTCTTT	CASLTPGNTEAFF
TRBV10-3	-	-	TRBJ1-6	TGTGCCATCAGTGCGACGGGGTATACGGGGGATTCACCCCTCCACTTT	CAISATGYTGDSPLHF
TRBV6-4	-	-	TRBJ1-1	TGTGCCAGCAGTATACAGGGAGGGGGCACTGAAGCTTTCTTT	CASSIQGGGTEAFF
TRBV6-1	TRBD1	-	TRBJ1-1	TGTGCCAGCAGTGTGGGACAGACTACCACTGAAGCTTTCTTT	CASSVGQTTTEAFF
TRBV7-2	TRBD1	-	TRBJ1-1	TGTGCCAGCAGCTTGACAGGGGGACGCACTGAAGCTTTCTTT	CASSLTGGRTEAFF
TRBV5-1	-	-	TRBJ2-5	TGCGCCAGCAGGGGCGGGGTACAAGAGACCCAGTACTTC	CASRGGVQETQYF
TRBV5-1	-	-	TRBJ1-1	TGCGCCAGCAACCCCGAAAAGGGGGACACTGAAGCTTTCTTT	CASNPEKGDTEAFF
TRBV29-1	TRBD2	-	TRBJ2-5	TGCAGCGTTGAAGATCCTTATCATGGGACTAGCGGGGTCTCGCAAGAGACCCAGTACTTC	CSVEDPYHGTSGVSQETQYF
TRBV13	TRBD2	-	TRBJ2-7	TGTGCCAGCAGCTCACATGGTGCGGGGGGGCGAAGGTACGAGCAGTACTTC	CASSSHGAGGRRYEQYF
TRBV1	-	-	TRBJ2-1	TGCACCAGCAGCTACATCGATAGGCGGGGGGCCCACGGTGAGCAGTTCTTC	CTSSYIDRRGAHGEQFF
TRBV5-1	TRBD1	-	TRBJ1-6	TGCGCCAGCAGCTTGGGGACAGGGGCCAGACCCCTCCACTTT	CASSLGTGARPLHF
TRBV6-1	-	-	TRBJ2-3	TGTGCCAGCAGTGAACTGGACGGGGAGGCAGATACGCAGTATTTT	CASSELDGEADTQYF
TRBV2	-	-	TRBJ1-2	TGTGCCAGCAGTGATTCAGGGGTACAGGGCTACACCTTC	CASSDSGVQGYTF
TRBV6-5	TRBD2	once	TRBJ2-5	TGTGCCAGCAGTTACCCCGGGGGGGTCCTAGGGGAGACCCAGTACTTC	CASSYPGGVLGETQYF
TRBV2	-	once	TRBJ2-2	TGTGCCAGCAGAGGACTTGGACACACCGGGGAGCTGTTTTTT	CASRGLGHTGELFF
TRBV7-2	TRBD2	-	TRBJ2-7	TGTGCCAGCAGCTTACTAGCGGTCTCCTACGAGCAGTACTTC	CASSLLAVSYEQYF
TRBV6-5	-	-	TRBJ2-5	TGTGCCAGCAGTTACAGGGGAGAGACCCAGTACTTC	CASSYRGETQYF
TRBV29-1	-	-	TRBJ2-1	TGCAGCGTTGAAACCCTCAGGGGCTACAATGAGCAGTTCTTC	CSVETLRGYNEQFF